These 9 T cell receptor beta chains came from one sample sequenced in a study of blood T cell repertoires in COVID-19 (dated by TCRdb to about 2020). Library construction relied on the immunoSEQ multiplex PCR assay. TCRdb obtained this table from immuneACCESS and retained in-frame rearrangements with V and J assigned. These tables miss some clones; where compared with another copy, unresolved V genes account for less than half of the shortfall, and the remainder is unexplained. The sample table contains approximately 230,000 clones; only one count was recorded for about 91% of them. Roughly 6.7% of the sample lies in the top ten. Sequenced material: peripheral blood. The origin of the receptors is a woman aged 30 to 39 with COVID-19, enrolled during active disease.

This chain links TRBV28 with TRBJ1-2, with TRBD1 matching 10 bases. The CDR3 length is 17 residues. Per the germline V gene, CDR1 is MDHEN and CDR2 is SYDVKM. Trimming removed 5 bases from V and 1 base from J; junction bases left unmatched: 10. The DNA of the CDR3 is TGTGCCAGCAGTACCAGCGGGACAGGGGTCTTTAACTATGGCTACACCTTC. Translated, it gives CASSTSGTGVFNYGYTF.

The chain links TRBV4-1 to TRBJ2-5, with D perhaps TRBD2 (5 bases). From germline, CDR1 is MGHRA and CDR2 YSYEKL. Trimming took off 3 bases at V and 4 bases at J, with 21 bases between the two ends. The CDR3 consists of 17 residues. DNA of the CDR3: TGCGCCAGCAGCCATGCCGCAAACCGGGATCCACCAGAGACCCAGTACTTC. Encoded protein: CASSHAANRDPPETQYF.

The V call is TRBV4-1, the J call TRBJ2-5; 11 bases line up with TRBD2. This CDR3 comprises 18 residues. In germline, CDR1 is MGHRA, CDR2 YSYEKL. Trimming removed 1 base from V and 4 bases from J; junction bases left unmatched: 11. The DNA of the CDR3 is TGCGCCAGCAGCCAAGTCCCAACTAGCGGGAGAAGCGGAGAGACCCAGTACTTC. It yields the protein CASSQVPTSGRSGETQYF.

The chain couples TRBV28 to TRBJ1-1, with a tentative D call TRBD1 (5 bases). Germline CDR1 and CDR2: MDHEN and SYDVKM. The V and J ends lost 6 bases and 4 bases respectively, with 18 bases between them. This CDR3 contains 15 residues. The CDR3 DNA reads as TGTGCCAGCAGCCAACAACTGGGGGGAGGCACTGAAGCTTTCTTT. It encodes CASSQQLGGGTEAFF.

On this clone: Distinct nucleotide sequences in the sample also encode this CDR3. This chain joins TRBV7-2 and TRBJ2-2, with a possible D match to TRBD2 (5 bases). The CDR3 extends over 14 amino acids. CDR1 and CDR2 (germline): SGHTA, FQGNSA. V lost 2 bases, J lost 4 bases, and 8 bases lay in between. CDR3 DNA: TGTGCCAGCAGCTTAACGGGAAGCACCGGGGAGCTGTTTTTT. This gives the protein CASSLTGSTGELFF.

This clone has only a few counts. The J gene is TRBJ1-5, the V gene TRBV6-6; D gene ambiguous. CDR3 length equals 12 residues. V was pared by 6 bases and J by 7 bases, with 10 bases between. Germline CDR1 is MNHNY and CDR2 is SVGAGI (reference sequence). As DNA, the CDR3 is TGTGCCAGCAGAATCGTAGAACAGCCCCAGCATTTT. As protein: CASRIVEQPQHF.

The chain couples TRBV5-8 to TRBJ2-1; the match to TRBD1 covers 11 bases. Looked up from germline, CDR1 is SGHTS and CDR2 is YDEGEE. The trim removed 4 bases at V and 7 bases at J, leaving 4 bases unmatched. CDR3 length equals 14 residues. CDR3 protein: CASSTGTGGNEQFF. The CDR3 DNA reads as TGTGCCAGCAGCACCGGGACAGGGGGAAATGAGCAGTTCTTC.

This clone was recorded once. The chain is built from TRBV24-1 and TRBJ2-1; 10 bases agree with TRBD2. Trimming took 2 bases from V and 5 from J; bases not matched to a gene: 8. The CDR3 is made up of 17 amino acids. The V gene's germline CDR1 is KGHDR and CDR2 SFDVKD. The CDR3 loop reads CATSDSLNSGRNNEQFF. CDR3 DNA: TGTGCCACCAGTGATTCCCTTAATAGCGGGAGGAACAATGAGCAGTTCTTC.

J is TRBJ1-4 and V is TRBV11-2, with D possibly TRBD1 on 6 matching bases. There are 13 residues in the CDR3. Germline-derived CDR1 and CDR2 are SGHAT and FQNNGV. V was trimmed by 3 bases and J by 8 bases, leaving 10 bases between them. In DNA, the CDR3 is TGTGCCAGCAGCTTCGACGGGACAGAAAAACTGTTTTTT. Its translation: CASSFDGTEKLFF. The full variable domain, completed using reference TRBV11-2 and TRBJ1-4, is EAGVAQSPRYKIIEKRQSVAFWCNPISGHATLYWYQQILGQGPKLLIQFQNNGVVDDSQLPKDRFSAERLKGVDSTLKIQPAKLEDSAVYLCASSFDGTEKLFFGSGTQLSVL.